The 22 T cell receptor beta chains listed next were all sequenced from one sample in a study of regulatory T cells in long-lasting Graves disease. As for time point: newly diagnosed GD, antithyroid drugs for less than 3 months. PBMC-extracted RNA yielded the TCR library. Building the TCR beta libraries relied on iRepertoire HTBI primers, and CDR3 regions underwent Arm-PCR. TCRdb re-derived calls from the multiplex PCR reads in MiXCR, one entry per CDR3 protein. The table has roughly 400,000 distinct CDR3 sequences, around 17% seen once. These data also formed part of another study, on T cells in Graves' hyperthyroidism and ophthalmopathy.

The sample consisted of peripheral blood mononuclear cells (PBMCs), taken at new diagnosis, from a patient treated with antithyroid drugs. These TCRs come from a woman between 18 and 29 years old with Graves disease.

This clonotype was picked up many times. The CDR3 loop reads CASSLAGGAYGYTF. In nucleotides, the CDR3 is TGTGCCAGCAGTTTGGCGGGAGGGGCCTATGGCTACACCTTC. J is TRBJ1-2 and V is TRBV28, with D perhaps TRBD1 (5 bases). This CDR3 region has 14 residues. The germline CDR1 and CDR2 sequences are MDHEN and SYDVKM. With 3 bases removed from V and 4 bases from J, the gap between germline ends came to 12 bases.

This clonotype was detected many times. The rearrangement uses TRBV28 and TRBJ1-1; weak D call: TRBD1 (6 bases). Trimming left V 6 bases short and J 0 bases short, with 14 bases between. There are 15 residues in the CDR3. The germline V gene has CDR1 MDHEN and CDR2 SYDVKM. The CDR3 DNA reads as TGTGCCAGCAGGCTCGGGACACTCATGAACACTGAAGCTTTCTTT. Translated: CASRLGTLMNTEAFF.

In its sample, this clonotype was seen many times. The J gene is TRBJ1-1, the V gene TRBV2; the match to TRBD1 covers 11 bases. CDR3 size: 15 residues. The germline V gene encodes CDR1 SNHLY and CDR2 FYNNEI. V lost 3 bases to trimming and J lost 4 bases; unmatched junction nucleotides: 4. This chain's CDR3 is CASSEDRGQVTEAFF. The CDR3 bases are TGTGCCAGCAGTGAGGACAGGGGGCAGGTCACTGAAGCTTTCTTT.

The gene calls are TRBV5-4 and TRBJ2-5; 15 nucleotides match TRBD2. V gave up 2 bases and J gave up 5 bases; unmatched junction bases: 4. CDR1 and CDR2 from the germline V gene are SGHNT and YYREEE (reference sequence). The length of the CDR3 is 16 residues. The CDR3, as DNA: TGTGCCAGCAGCTTCGGACTAGCGGGAGGGCCTGAGACCCAGTACTTC. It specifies CASSFGLAGGPETQYF. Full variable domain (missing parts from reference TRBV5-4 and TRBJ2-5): ETGVTQSPTHLIKTRGQQVTLRCSSQSGHNTVSWYQQALGQGPQFIFQYYREEENGRGNFPPRFSGLQFPNYSSELNVNALELDDSALYLCASSFGLAGGPETQYFGPGTRLLVL.

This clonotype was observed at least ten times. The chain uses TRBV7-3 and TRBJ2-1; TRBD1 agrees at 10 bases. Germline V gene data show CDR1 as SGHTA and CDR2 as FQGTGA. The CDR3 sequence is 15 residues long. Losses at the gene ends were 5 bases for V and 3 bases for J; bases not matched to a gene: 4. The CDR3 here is CASSRDRGNYNEQFF. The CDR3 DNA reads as TGTGCCAGCAGCAGGGACAGGGGAAACTACAATGAGCAGTTCTTC.

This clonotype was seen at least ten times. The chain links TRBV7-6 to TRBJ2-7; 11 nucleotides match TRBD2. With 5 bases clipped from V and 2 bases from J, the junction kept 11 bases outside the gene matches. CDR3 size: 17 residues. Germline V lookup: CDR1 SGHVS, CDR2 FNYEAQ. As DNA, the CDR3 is TGTGCCAGCAGCCTCGGCCGGCTAGCGGGAGGACCCTACGAGCAGTACTTC. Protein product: CASSLGRLAGGPYEQYF.

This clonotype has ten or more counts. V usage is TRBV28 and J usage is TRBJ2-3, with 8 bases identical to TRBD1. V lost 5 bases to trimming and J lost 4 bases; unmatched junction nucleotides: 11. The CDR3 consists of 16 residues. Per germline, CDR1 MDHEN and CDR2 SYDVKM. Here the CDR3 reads CASSTPGQGIPDTQYF. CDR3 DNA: TGTGCCAGCAGTACCCCCGGACAGGGTATTCCAGATACGCAGTATTTT.

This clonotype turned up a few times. CDR3 sequence reads: CAWSRRGNEKLFF. The CDR3 nucleotides read TGTGCCTGGAGTCGTCGGGGTAATGAAAAACTGTTTTTT. V and J are TRBV30 and TRBJ1-4; D remains unclear. The CDR3 covers 13 residues. Germline assignment: CDR1 GTSNPN and CDR2 SVGIG (reference sequence). Between the trimmed V and J ends, which lost 2 bases and 4 bases, there was a span of 8 bases.

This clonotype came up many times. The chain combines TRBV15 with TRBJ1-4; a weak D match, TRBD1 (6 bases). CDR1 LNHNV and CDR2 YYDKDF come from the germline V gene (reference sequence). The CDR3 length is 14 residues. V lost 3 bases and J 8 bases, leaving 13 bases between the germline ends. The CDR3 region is CATSSYRASEKLFF. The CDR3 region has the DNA TGTGCCACCAGCAGCTACAGGGCTAGCGAAAAACTGTTTTTT.

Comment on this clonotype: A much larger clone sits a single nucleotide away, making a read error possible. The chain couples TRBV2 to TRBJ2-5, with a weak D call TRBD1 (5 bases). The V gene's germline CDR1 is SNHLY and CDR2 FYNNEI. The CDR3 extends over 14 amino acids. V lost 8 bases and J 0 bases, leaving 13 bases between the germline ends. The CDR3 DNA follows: TGTGCCAGCGGCCAAGACAGAAACCAAGAGACCCAGTACTTC. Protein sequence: CASGQDRNQETQYF.

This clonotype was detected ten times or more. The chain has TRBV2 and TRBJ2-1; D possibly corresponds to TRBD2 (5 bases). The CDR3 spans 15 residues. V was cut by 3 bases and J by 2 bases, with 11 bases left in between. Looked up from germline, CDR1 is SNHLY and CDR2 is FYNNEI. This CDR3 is CASSESGSPYNEQFF. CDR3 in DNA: TGTGCCAGCAGTGAGTCGGGGAGCCCCTACAATGAGCAGTTCTTC.

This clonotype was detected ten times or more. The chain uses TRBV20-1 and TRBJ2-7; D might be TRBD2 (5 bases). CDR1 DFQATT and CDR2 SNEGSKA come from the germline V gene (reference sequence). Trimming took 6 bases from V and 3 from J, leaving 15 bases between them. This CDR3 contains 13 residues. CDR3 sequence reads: CSAIRTLSYEQYF. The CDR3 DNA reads TGCAGTGCCATAAGGACTCTAAGCTACGAGCAGTACTTC.

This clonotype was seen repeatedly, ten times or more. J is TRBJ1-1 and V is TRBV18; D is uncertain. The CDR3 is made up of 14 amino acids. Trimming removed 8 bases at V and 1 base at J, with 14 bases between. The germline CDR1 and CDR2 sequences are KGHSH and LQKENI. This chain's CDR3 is CASSLGGQNTEAFF. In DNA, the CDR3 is TGTGCCAGCAGCTTGGGCGGTCAGAACACTGAAGCTTTCTTT. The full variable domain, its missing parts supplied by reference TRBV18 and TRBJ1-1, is NAGVMQNPRHLVRRRGQEARLRCSPMKGHSHVYWYRQLPEEGLKFMVYLQKENIIDESGMPKERFSAEFPKEGPSILRIQQVVRGDSAAYFCASSLGGQNTEAFFGQGTRLTVV.

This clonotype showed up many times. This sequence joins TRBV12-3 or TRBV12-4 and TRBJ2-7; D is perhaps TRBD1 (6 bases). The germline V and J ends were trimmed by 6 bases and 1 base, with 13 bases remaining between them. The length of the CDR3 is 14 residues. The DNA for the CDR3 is TGTGCCAGCAGCCGGACAGATCCTTCCTACGAGCAGTACTTC. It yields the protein CASSRTDPSYEQYF.

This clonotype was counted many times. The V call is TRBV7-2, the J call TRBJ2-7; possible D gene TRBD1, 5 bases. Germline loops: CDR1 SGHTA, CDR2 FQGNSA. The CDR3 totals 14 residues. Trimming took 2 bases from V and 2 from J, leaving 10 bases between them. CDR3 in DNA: TGTGCCAGCAGCTTATATGACAGAACCTACGAGCAGTACTTC. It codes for CASSLYDRTYEQYF.

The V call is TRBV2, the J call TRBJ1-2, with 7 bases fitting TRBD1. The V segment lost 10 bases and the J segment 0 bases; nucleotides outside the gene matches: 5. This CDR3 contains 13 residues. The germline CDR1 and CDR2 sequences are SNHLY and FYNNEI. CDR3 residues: CAKGGRSNYGYTF. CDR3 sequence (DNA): TGTGCCAAAGGGGGCCGGTCTAACTATGGCTACACCTTC.

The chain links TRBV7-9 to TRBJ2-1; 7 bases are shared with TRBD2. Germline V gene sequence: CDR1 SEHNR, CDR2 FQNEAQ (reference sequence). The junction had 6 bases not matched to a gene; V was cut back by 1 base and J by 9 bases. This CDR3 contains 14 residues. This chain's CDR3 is CASSLVREVGEQFF. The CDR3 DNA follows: TGTGCCAGCAGCTTAGTCCGGGAGGTGGGTGAGCAGTTCTTC.

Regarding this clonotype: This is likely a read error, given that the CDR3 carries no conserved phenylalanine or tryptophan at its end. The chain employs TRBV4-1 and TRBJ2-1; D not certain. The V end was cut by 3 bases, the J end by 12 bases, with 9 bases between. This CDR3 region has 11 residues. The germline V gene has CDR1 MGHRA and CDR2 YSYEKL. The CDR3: CASSQYTGQFV. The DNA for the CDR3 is TGCGCCAGCAGCCAGTACACTGGGCAGTTCGTC.

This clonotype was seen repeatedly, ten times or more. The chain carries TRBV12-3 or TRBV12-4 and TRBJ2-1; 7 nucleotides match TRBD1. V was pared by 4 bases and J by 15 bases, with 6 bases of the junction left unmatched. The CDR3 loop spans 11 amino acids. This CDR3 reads CASSSRQGPFF. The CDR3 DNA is TGTGCCAGCAGTTCCAGACAGGGCCCGTTCTTC.

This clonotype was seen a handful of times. The CDR3, as DNA: TGTGCCAGCAGTTACGCCCCGGGACAGACCAATGAGCAGTTCTTC. Translation gives CASSYAPGQTNEQFF. The rearrangement links TRBV6-5 to TRBJ2-1; 7 bases map to TRBD1. The V and J ends lost 2 bases and 6 bases, in that order; junction bases with no gene match: 7. This CDR3 has 15 amino acids. Germline CDR1 reads MNHEY; CDR2 reads SVGAGI.

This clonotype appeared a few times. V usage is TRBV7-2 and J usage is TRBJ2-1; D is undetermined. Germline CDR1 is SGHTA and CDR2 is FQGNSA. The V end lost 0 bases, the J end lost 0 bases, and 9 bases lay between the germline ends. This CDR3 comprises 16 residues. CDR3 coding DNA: TGTGCCAGCAGCTTAGCGCCCGATTCCTCCTACAATGAGCAGTTCTTC. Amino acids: CASSLAPDSSYNEQFF.

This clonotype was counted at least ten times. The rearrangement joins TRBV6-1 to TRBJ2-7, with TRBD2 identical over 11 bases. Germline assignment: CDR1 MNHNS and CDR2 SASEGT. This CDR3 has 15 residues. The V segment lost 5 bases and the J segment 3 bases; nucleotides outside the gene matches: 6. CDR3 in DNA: TGTGCCAGCAGTACCCCTAGCGGGAGGTTCTACGAGCAGTACTTC. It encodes CASSTPSGRFYEQYF.